The 21 T cell receptor beta chains in this list originate from one sample, sequenced in a study of cytomegalovirus exposure and HLA in healthy donors. Vbeta (60) and Jbeta (13) primers were used in the PCR. Generated by immunoSEQ multiplex PCR, the TCRdb table keeps only in-frame clones and is missing some. The table lists tens of thousands of clones, with 0.45% to 0.7% in the top ten. Sample: PBMCs. These TCRs come from a man aged 50 to 59 in good health and CMV-seronegative.

The chain employs TRBV27 and TRBJ2-7; 16 bases are a match to TRBD2. The CDR3 runs 18 residues. Trimming at V came to 0 bases and at J to 5 bases, leaving 7 bases not matched to a gene. Looked up from germline, CDR1 is MNHEY and CDR2 is SMNVEV (reference sequence). The CDR3 DNA follows: TGTGCCAGCAGTTTATCTTCCGGGACTAGCGGGGGGGCCAACGAGCAGTACTTC. Protein: CASSLSSGTSGGANEQYF.

The V and J genes are TRBV18 and TRBJ2-5; 10 nucleotides line up with TRBD2. The DNA end favors TRBJ2-7, so the J call may be wrong. Germline-derived CDR1 and CDR2 are KGHSH and LQKENI. CDR3 size: 15 residues. CDR3 protein: CASSGRASGGDEQYF. The CDR3 bases are TGTGCCAGCTCCGGTCGGGCTAGCGGGGGCGACGAGCAGTACTTC.

The chain combines TRBV6-5 with TRBJ2-2; D is possibly TRBD2 (5 bases). CDR3 size: 15 residues. Germline CDR1 MNHEY, CDR2 SVGAGI. V lost 0 bases and J 5 bases, leaving 10 bases between the germline ends. The CDR3, as DNA: TGTGCCAGCAGTTACTCGACTATGGGGACCGGGGAGCTGTTTTTT. It is translated as CASSYSTMGTGELFF.

This CDR3 is CASSVGTDAYEQYF. The CDR3 nucleotides read TGTGCCAGCAGTGTCGGGACAGACGCCTACGAGCAGTACTTC. The rearrangement joins TRBV6-1 to TRBJ2-7; 7 nucleotides agree with TRBD1. V lost 4 bases and J lost 2; bases outside the gene matches: 5. Per the germline V gene, CDR1 is MNHNS and CDR2 is SASEGT. This CDR3 spans 14 amino acids.

This sequence joins TRBV2 and TRBJ1-3; TRBD1 agrees at 9 bases. V shed 6 bases and J 2 bases; nucleotides not matched to a gene: 5. This CDR3 is 15 amino acids long. Germline V CDR1 and CDR2: SNHLY, FYNNEI. The DNA of the CDR3 is TGTGCCAGCAGGCGCACAGGGGGCACTGGAAACACCATATATTTT. The encoded protein is CASRRTGGTGNTIYF.

The V call is TRBV30, the J call TRBJ1-4, with 8 bases identical to TRBD1. Germline V gene sequence: CDR1 GTSNPN, CDR2 SVGIG (reference sequence). The CDR3 runs to 15 residues. V shed 3 bases, J shed 8 bases, and the junction held 11 bases outside the gene matches. The CDR3 DNA reads as TGTGCCTGGAGGCTCCAGGGGGCCAGGAGGGAAAAACTGTTTTTT. Translated: CAWRLQGARREKLFF.

The chain links TRBV28 to TRBJ2-1, with 8 bases aligning to TRBD1. V dropped 3 bases and J dropped 6; count of bases not matched to a gene: 4. The CDR3 contains 14 residues. Germline V gene lookup returns CDR1 MDHEN and CDR2 SYDVKM. This CDR3 reads CASSFPTGGNEQFF. The CDR3 region has the DNA TGTGCCAGCAGTTTTCCCACAGGGGGCAATGAGCAGTTCTTC.

The V call is TRBV28, the J call TRBJ1-1; TRBD1 aligns across 9 bases. CDR1 MDHEN and CDR2 SYDVKM come from the germline V gene. The V segment lost 5 bases and the J segment 11 bases; nucleotides outside the gene matches: 12. The CDR3 totals 14 residues. This CDR3 is CASSPPEGQGWAFF. The CDR3, as DNA: TGTGCCAGCAGTCCCCCCGAGGGACAGGGTTGGGCTTTCTTT.

The rearrangement links TRBV27 to TRBJ2-7; perhaps TRBD2 as D (6 bases). The V end lost 8 bases, the J end lost 2 bases, and 13 bases lay between the germline ends. Per the germline V gene, CDR1 is MNHEY and CDR2 is SMNVEV (reference sequence). The CDR3 consists of 13 residues. In DNA form, the CDR3 reads TGTGCCAGCGGCGGAGGGACCACCTACGAGCAGTACTTC. This sequence encodes CASGGGTTYEQYF.

This chain uses TRBV6-1 with TRBJ2-7; 10 bases align to TRBD1. CDR1 MNHNS and CDR2 SASEGT come from the germline V gene. With V trimmed by 5 bases and J by 2 bases, 6 bases remained unmatched. This CDR3 spans 15 amino acids. This CDR3 reads CASSSQGTGAYEQYF. Written as DNA, the CDR3 is TGTGCCAGCAGTTCCCAGGGGACAGGGGCCTACGAGCAGTACTTC.

V gene TRBV4-3 combines with J gene TRBJ1-4; D possibly corresponds to TRBD1 (6 bases). Trimming removed 0 bases at V and 8 bases at J, with 13 bases between. This CDR3 is built from 15 residues. Per germline, CDR1 LGHNA and CDR2 YSLEER. CDR3 sequence: CASSQDPRGGEKLFF. In DNA, the CDR3 is TGCGCCAGCAGCCAAGACCCCAGGGGTGGAGAAAAACTGTTTTTT.

This rearrangement joins TRBV9 to TRBJ2-3; 10 bases fit TRBD2. V lost 4 bases and J lost 0; bases outside the gene matches: 5. Germline V gene data show CDR1 as SGDLS and CDR2 as YYNGEE. This CDR3 is built from 16 residues. CDR3 nucleotides: TGTGCCAGCAGCCCCACAGCGGGGGGGAGCACAGATACGCAGTATTTT. Translated, it gives CASSPTAGGSTDTQYF. Drawing the rest from reference TRBV9 and TRBJ2-3, the complete variable domain is DSGVTQTPKHLITATGQRVTLRCSPRSGDLSVYWYQQSLDQGLQFLIQYYNGEERAKGNILERFSAQQFPDLHSELNLSSLELGDSALYFCASSPTAGGSTDTQYFGPGTRLTVL.

The chain has TRBV5-4 and TRBJ2-7; 10 bases map to TRBD1. Germline lookup yields CDR1 SGHNT and CDR2 YYREEE (reference sequence). V lost 5 bases, J lost 2 bases, and 10 bases stayed unmatched. The CDR3 contains 16 residues. This chain's CDR3 is CASSTTGGGLPYEQYF. The DNA for the CDR3 is TGTGCCAGCAGTACGACAGGGGGCGGCTTGCCCTACGAGCAGTACTTC.

The rearrangement links TRBV6-5 to TRBJ2-2, with 8 bases lining up with TRBD2. Germline loops: CDR1 MNHEY, CDR2 SVGAGI. The CDR3 length is 16 residues. V gave up 2 bases and J gave up 3 bases; unmatched junction bases: 5. DNA of the CDR3: TGTGCCAGCAGTTACGAGGGCGGGGGGTACACCGGGGAGCTGTTTTTT. Protein: CASSYEGGGYTGELFF.

The V gene is TRBV5-6, the J gene TRBJ1-1; a weak D match, TRBD1 (5 bases). CDR1 and CDR2 from the germline V gene are SGHDT and YYEEEE. The CDR3 contains 14 residues. The V gene lost 2 bases and the J gene lost 3 bases, with 11 bases spanning the gap. The CDR3: CASSLGTSYTEAFF. CDR3 coding DNA: TGTGCCAGCAGCTTAGGGACTTCGTACACTGAAGCTTTCTTT.

The genes are TRBV7-8 and TRBJ1-5, with D hard to call. Germline V gene data show CDR1 as SGHVS and CDR2 as FQNEAQ. The ends were cut back, 1 base at V and 0 bases at J, with 7 bases in the middle. This CDR3 has 15 residues. CDR3 in amino acids: CASSLVAYSNQPQHF. The CDR3 coding sequence is TGTGCCAGCAGCTTAGTAGCATATAGCAATCAGCCCCAGCATTTT.

The chain links TRBV9 to TRBJ2-1; D is ambiguous. The CDR3 contains 13 residues. Germline loops: CDR1 SGDLS, CDR2 YYNGEE. The germline V and J ends were trimmed by 6 bases and 0 bases, with 7 bases remaining between them. CDR3 nucleotides: TGTGCCAGCACTAGGAGCTCCTACAATGAGCAGTTCTTC. It specifies CASTRSSYNEQFF.

The rearrangement links TRBV30 to TRBJ2-2; D is ambiguous. Trimming shortened V by 0 bases and J by 4 bases, and 6 bases separated the two germline ends. Germline CDR1 is GTSNPN and CDR2 is SVGIG (reference sequence). The CDR3 length is 13 residues. CDR3 in DNA: TGTGCCTGGAGTGTACAGTTCACCGGGGAGCTGTTTTTT. Protein product: CAWSVQFTGELFF.

In the case of this clone: Other nucleotide sequences from this sample produce the same CDR3. The V gene is TRBV13, the J gene TRBJ1-6; tentative D call: TRBD1 (6 bases). Trimming cost V 5 bases and J 2 bases, with 16 bases left between them. Germline V gives CDR1 PRHDT, CDR2 FYEKMQ (reference sequence). This CDR3 is built from 17 residues. The CDR3 spells CASSLRTAPAYNSPLHF. CDR3 nucleotides: TGTGCCAGCAGCCTCCGGACAGCCCCGGCCTATAATTCACCCCTCCACTTT.

The genes are TRBV2 and TRBJ1-3; 8 bases fit TRBD1. The J segment lost 4 bases and the V segment lost 6 bases, leaving 8 bases of the junction unmatched. The CDR3 has 15 amino acids. Germline V gives CDR1 SNHLY, CDR2 FYNNEI. The CDR3 DNA is TGTGCCAGCAGAATAGGGACAGGCCGAGGAAACACCATATATTTT. Translated: CASRIGTGRGNTIYF. Based on the CDR3 plus reference TRBV2 and TRBJ1-3, the full variable domain is EPEVTQTPSHQVTQMGQEVILRCVPISNHLYFYWYRQILGQKVEFLVSFYNNEISEKSEIFDDQFSVERPDGSNFTLKIRSTKLEDSAMYFCASRIGTGRGNTIYFGEGSWLTVV.

V and J are TRBV21-1 and TRBJ1-5; the table's D call, TRBD1, was not checked against the DNA. TRBV21-1 is flagged as a pseudogene. The CDR3 runs 17 residues. CDR3 loop: CASSPRQGTSSNQPQHF. The DNA of the CDR3 is TGTGCCAGCAGCCCTCGACAGGGGACCTCCAGCAATCAGCCCCAGCATTTT.